This T cell receptor beta chain derives from a study of shared clonotypes between healthy human individuals. Replicate PCRs for sorted subsets used approximately 220 ng DNA; this equaled some 30,000 T cell genomes. Sequenced by immunoSEQ multiplex PCR; TCRdb stores in-frame clones only, minus some. The sample consists of roughly 1,500,000 clones, around 98.5% of them appearing once. V was shortened by 3 bases and J by 4 bases, with 15 bases between the two germline ends. The CDR3 sequence is 15 residues long. Germline V lookup: CDR1 KGHSH, CDR2 LQKENI. The genes are TRBV18 and TRBJ1-2; TRBD1 is a possible D gene (6 bases). The source is a man aged 30 to 45 in good health. Sequenced material: naive CD4+ T cells sorted from blood. The sample's subset: CD45RA+ positively selected. As DNA, the CDR3 is TGTGCCAGCTCACCTCGAAAGGGGGAAAGCTATGGCTACACCTTC. Its protein is CASSPRKGESYGYTF.